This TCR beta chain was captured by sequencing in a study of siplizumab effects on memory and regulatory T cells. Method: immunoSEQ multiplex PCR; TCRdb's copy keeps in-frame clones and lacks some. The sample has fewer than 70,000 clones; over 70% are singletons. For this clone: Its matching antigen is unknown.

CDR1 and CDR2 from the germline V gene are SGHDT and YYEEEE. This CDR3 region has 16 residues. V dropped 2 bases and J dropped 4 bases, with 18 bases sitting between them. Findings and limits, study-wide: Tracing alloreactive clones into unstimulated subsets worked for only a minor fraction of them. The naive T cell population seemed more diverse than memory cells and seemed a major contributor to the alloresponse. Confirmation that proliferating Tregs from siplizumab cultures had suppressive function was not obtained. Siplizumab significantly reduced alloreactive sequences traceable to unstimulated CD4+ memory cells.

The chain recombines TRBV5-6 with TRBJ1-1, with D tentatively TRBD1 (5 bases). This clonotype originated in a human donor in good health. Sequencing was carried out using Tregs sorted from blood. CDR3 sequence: CASSFPRGAARTEAFF. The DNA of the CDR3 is TGTGCCAGCAGCTTTCCCAGAGGGGCAGCCCGCACTGAAGCTTTCTTT.